Presented here are 30 T cell receptor beta chains from one specimen sequenced in a study of blood T cell repertoires in COVID-19. Profiled with immunoSEQ multiplex PCR; TCRdb holds only in-frame clones, not every one. The repertoire includes hundreds of thousands of clones, more than 85% of them detected once, and just over 0.7% sits in the top ten. Specimen: peripheral blood. All receptors come from a middle-aged man with acute or convalescent COVID-19.

In this sample, this clone turned up once. The chain is built from TRBV6-6 and TRBJ1-5, with 7 bases fitting TRBD1. Germline-derived CDR1 and CDR2 are MNHNY and SVGAGI (reference sequence). V lost 8 bases to trimming and J lost 2 bases; unmatched junction nucleotides: 9. The CDR3 sequence is 15 residues long. The CDR3 loop reads CASQGGGTGNQPQHF. The DNA for the CDR3 is TGTGCCAGCCAAGGTGGAGGGACAGGCAATCAGCCCCAGCATTTT.

The V gene is TRBV5-1, the J gene TRBJ1-6; 7 bases agree with TRBD1. Germline lookup yields CDR1 SGHRS and CDR2 YFSETQ. This CDR3 spans 14 amino acids. J was trimmed by 9 bases and V by 0 bases; bases with no gene match: 3. CDR3 loop: CASSLEGAGSPLHF. CDR3 nucleotide sequence: TGCGCCAGCAGCTTGGAGGGGGCAGGTTCACCCCTCCACTTT.

This sequence joins TRBV11-2 and TRBJ2-7; 10 bases match TRBD1. This CDR3 is built from 17 residues. CDR1 is SGHAT and CDR2 is FQNNGV in the germline V gene. V shed 5 bases, J shed 6 bases, and the junction held 16 bases outside the gene matches. This chain's CDR3 is CASSQSSGTGVYGEQYF. In DNA form, the CDR3 reads TGTGCCAGCAGCCAATCATCGGGGACAGGGGTTTATGGCGAGCAGTACTTC.

The V and J genes are TRBV29-1 and TRBJ2-7; D may be TRBD2 (6 bases). The CDR3 covers 14 residues. Trimming left V 1 base short and J 1 base short, with 11 bases between. Germline V gene sequence: CDR1 SQVTM, CDR2 ANQGSEA. The CDR3 protein is CSVEGGVGSYEQYF. The CDR3, as DNA: TGCAGCGTTGAAGGGGGGGTAGGATCCTACGAGCAGTACTTC.

This clone was seen a single time. DNA for the CDR3: TGCGCCAGCAGGGAGACAGTGAACACTGAAGCTTTCTTT. Translation: CASRETVNTEAFF. V and J are TRBV5-1 and TRBJ1-1; D perhaps matches TRBD1 (5 bases). Looked up from germline, CDR1 is SGHRS and CDR2 is YFSETQ. There are 13 residues in the CDR3. Trimming pared 5 bases from V and 0 bases from J, leaving 8 bases between.

The chain is built from TRBV24-1 and TRBJ1-2; D possibly corresponds to TRBD1 (6 bases). The V and J ends lost 10 bases and 6 bases respectively, with 17 bases between them. The CDR3 loop spans 13 amino acids. Germline V CDR1 and CDR2: KGHDR, SFDVKD. This chain's CDR3 is CATSSGAGNGYTF. The CDR3 DNA is TGTGCCACGAGTTCAGGGGCCGGTAATGGCTACACCTTC.

The gene calls are TRBV27 and TRBJ1-6, with TRBD1 matching 9 bases. J lost 10 bases, V lost 7 bases, and 8 bases had no gene match. Per the germline V gene, CDR1 is MNHEY and CDR2 is SMNVEV (reference sequence). The CDR3 runs 14 residues. CDR3 bases: TGTGCCAGCACCCGGACAGGGGCGACGTCACCCCTCCACTTT. Encoded protein: CASTRTGATSPLHF.

J is TRBJ2-6 and V is TRBV3-1 (or the pseudogene TRBV3-2), with D possibly matching TRBD1 (6 bases). This CDR3 has 16 amino acids. Germline V lookup: CDR1 LGHDT, CDR2 YNNKEL (reference sequence). The V and J ends lost 3 bases and 0 bases respectively, with 9 bases between them. CDR3 sequence reads: CASSHGTPSGANVLTF. DNA for the CDR3: TGTGCCAGCAGCCACGGGACACCCTCTGGGGCCAACGTCCTGACTTTC.

The chain employs TRBV2 and TRBJ1-3; TRBD1 matches 11 bases. The J segment lost 5 bases and the V segment lost 9 bases, leaving 6 bases of the junction unmatched. The CDR3 is 14 amino acids. The V gene's germline CDR1 is SNHLY and CDR2 FYNNEI. The CDR3 coding sequence is TGTGCCAGTAGGACAGGGGGCGCGAGAAACACCATATATTTT. It encodes CASRTGGARNTIYF.

J is TRBJ2-7 and V is TRBV7-9; 15 bases agree with TRBD2. The CDR3 length is 18 residues. With 5 bases clipped from V and 5 bases from J, the junction kept 13 bases outside the gene matches. Germline CDR1 SEHNR, CDR2 FQNEAQ (reference sequence). This chain's CDR3 is CASSPPGTSGGNYNEQYF. The CDR3 nucleotides read TGTGCCAGCAGCCCCCCCGGGACTAGCGGGGGGAATTACAACGAGCAGTACTTC.

The chain joins TRBV7-8 to TRBJ1-2, with TRBD1 identical over 9 bases. J lost 8 bases, V lost 1 base, and 11 bases had no gene match. Germline-derived CDR1 and CDR2 are SGHVS and FQNEAQ. The CDR3 is made up of 16 amino acids. The chain's CDR3 is CASSLDRTGEGRGYTF. The DNA for the CDR3 is TGTGCCAGCAGCTTAGACAGGACAGGGGAAGGGCGAGGCTACACCTTC.

This chain links TRBV28 with TRBJ2-3; perhaps TRBD2 as D (7 bases). V lost 6 bases and J 1 base, leaving 14 bases between the germline ends. This CDR3 spans 15 amino acids. CDR1 and CDR2 (germline): MDHEN, SYDVKM. CDR3 protein: CASSHGGGGTDTQYF. CDR3 bases: TGTGCCAGCAGCCATGGAGGGGGGGGCACAGATACGCAGTATTTT.

J is TRBJ2-1 and V is TRBV19; D unclear. Germline V CDR1 and CDR2: LNHDA, SQIVND (reference sequence). This CDR3 is 15 amino acids long. Trimming left V 1 base short and J 8 bases short, with 15 bases between. The CDR3 nucleotides read TGTGCCAGTAGTATAGCCCCGACTCCTCGCGATGAGCAGTTCTTC. Its translation is CASSIAPTPRDEQFF.

This sequence joins TRBV10-3 and TRBJ2-7; 11 bases agree with TRBD2. The ends lost 2 bases at V and 5 bases at J; junction bases unmatched: 5. This CDR3 contains 15 residues. Germline CDR1 is ENHRY and CDR2 is SYGVKD. This CDR3 reads CAISEGVAGGDEQYF. The DNA of the CDR3 is TGTGCCATCAGTGAGGGGGTAGCGGGAGGGGACGAGCAGTACTTC.

The V gene is TRBV6-5, the J gene TRBJ1-5; the D gene is possibly TRBD1 (6 bases). CDR3 length equals 12 residues. Trimming took off 8 bases at V and 1 base at J, with 6 bases between the two ends. The germline CDR1 and CDR2 sequences are MNHEY and SVGAGI. DNA for the CDR3: TGTGCCAGCGGACAGAGCAATCAGCCCCAGCATTTT. It translates to CASGQSNQPQHF.

The CDR3 reads CASSLLREEKLFF. The CDR3 DNA reads as TGTGCCAGCAGCTTATTAAGAGAGGAAAAACTGTTTTTT. V is TRBV7-9 and J is TRBJ1-4; D is uncertain. V dropped 2 bases and J dropped 8 bases, with 9 bases sitting between them. Per the germline V gene, CDR1 is SEHNR and CDR2 is FQNEAQ (reference sequence). The length of the CDR3 is 13 residues.

The chain uses TRBV4-1 and TRBJ1-4; tentatively, D is TRBD1 (6 bases). Germline V gene lookup returns CDR1 MGHRA and CDR2 YSYEKL. The V end lost 2 bases, the J end lost 8 bases, and 24 bases lay between the germline ends. CDR3 size: 18 residues. For the CDR3, the DNA is TGCGCCAGCAGCCAATGGGGGCTGGACAGTCGACCGGGCGAAAAACTGTTTTTT. Translation: CASSQWGLDSRPGEKLFF.

This clone was observed once. The chain employs TRBV7-8 and TRBJ2-2, with unresolved D. This CDR3 is 16 amino acids long. CDR1 is SGHVS and CDR2 is FQNEAQ in the germline V gene. The ends were cut back, 1 base at V and 5 bases at J, with 14 bases in the middle. CDR3 DNA sequence: TGTGCCAGCAGCTTAGGCCGAGCCTCCGCGACCGGGGAGCTGTTTTTT. Amino acids: CASSLGRASATGELFF. The entire variable domain, with the rest obtained from reference TRBV7-8 and TRBJ2-2, is as follows: GAGVSQSPRYKVAKRGQDVALRCDPISGHVSLFWYQQALGQGPEFLTYFQNEAQLDKSGLPSDRFFAERPEGSVSTLKIQRTQQEDSAVYLCASSLGRASATGELFFGEGSRLTVL.

The rearrangement uses TRBV6-5 and TRBJ1-4; no reliable D call. The CDR3 covers 15 residues. V lost 2 bases, J lost 0 bases, and 7 bases lay in between. Per the germline V gene, CDR1 is MNHEY and CDR2 is SVGAGI. Here the CDR3 reads CASSYISATNEKLFF. The CDR3 nucleotides are TGTGCCAGCAGTTACATCAGTGCAACTAATGAAAAACTGTTTTTT.

Written as DNA, the CDR3 is TGTGCCAGCAGCCGCCTGACTAGCGGGAGGGCCAATGAGCAGTTCTTC. It translates to CASSRLTSGRANEQFF. The V and J genes are TRBV3-1 (or the pseudogene TRBV3-2) and TRBJ2-1, with 14 bases lining up with TRBD2. The CDR3 is made up of 16 amino acids. Unmatched junction bases numbered 5, after V lost 4 bases and J lost 6 bases. Germline CDR1 is LGHDT and CDR2 is YNNKEL (reference sequence).

V and J are TRBV6-5 and TRBJ2-7; TRBD2 agrees at 10 bases. V shed 3 bases and J 6 bases; nucleotides not matched to a gene: 8. The CDR3 spans 15 residues. The germline gives CDR1 MNHEY, CDR2 SVGAGI. The CDR3 DNA reads as TGTGCCAGCAGTTATTCGATTAGCGGGAGGATCGAGCAGTACTTC. Encoded protein: CASSYSISGRIEQYF.

CDR3 nucleotide sequence: TGTGCCAGTAGTATAGGACAGGGAGGCACTGAAGCTTTCTTT. Its translation: CASSIGQGGTEAFF. The rearrangement joins TRBV19 to TRBJ1-1, with 7 bases fitting TRBD1. Trimming cost V 1 base and J 4 bases; bases outside gene matches: 3. CDR1 and CDR2 (germline): LNHDA, SQIVND (reference sequence). CDR3 length: 14 residues.

The chain carries TRBV19 and TRBJ1-2; 10 nucleotides match TRBD1. V trimming: 8 bases; J trimming: 2 bases; junction bases outside the gene matches: 11. The germline V gene has CDR1 LNHDA and CDR2 SQIVND (reference sequence). The CDR3 is made up of 16 amino acids. The CDR3 nucleotides read TGTGCCAGTGCCCCCCTGACAGGGGGCGCCAACTATGGCTACACCTTC. Amino acids: CASAPLTGGANYGYTF.

In regard to this clone: Other DNA sequences within the sample encode an identical CDR3. The rearrangement links TRBV29-1 to TRBJ2-3; a possible D gene is TRBD2 (5 bases). The CDR3 contains 13 residues. The germline V and J ends were trimmed by 3 bases and 6 bases, with 13 bases remaining between them. CDR1 SQVTM and CDR2 ANQGSEA come from the germline V gene. The CDR3 DNA reads TGCAGCGTTGACCGGGGTCTTGGTGATACGCAGTATTTT. It translates to CSVDRGLGDTQYF.

This clone was seen only a few times. The chain is built from TRBV6-5 and TRBJ1-1; D perhaps matches TRBD1 (6 bases). V lost 6 bases and J lost 1, with 12 bases in between. CDR1 is MNHEY, CDR2 SVGAGI, per germline. CDR3 length: 14 residues. For the CDR3, the DNA is TGTGCCAGCAGAGGGGGACCGCCGAACACTGAAGCTTTCTTT. This translates into CASRGGPPNTEAFF.

The V call is TRBV4-2, the J call TRBJ1-2, with 7 bases lining up with TRBD1. CDR1 LGHNA and CDR2 YNFKEQ come from the germline V gene. V lost 7 bases, J lost 3 bases, and 5 bases stayed unmatched. CDR3 length: 13 residues. The CDR3 reads CASNTRGDYGYTF. As DNA, the CDR3 is TGTGCCAGCAACACCAGGGGGGACTATGGCTACACCTTC.

This rearrangement joins TRBV11-3 to TRBJ2-1, with D tentatively TRBD2 (5 bases). The CDR3 length is 15 residues. V was cut by 1 base and J by 6 bases, with 13 bases left in between. The germline CDR1 and CDR2 sequences are SGHNT and YENEEA. Written as DNA, the CDR3 is TGTGCCAGCAGCTTAGGCGGTGAGGGCCCCAATGAGCAGTTCTTC. Translation: CASSLGGEGPNEQFF.

J is TRBJ1-1 and V is TRBV6-5; D is undetermined. Trimming took off 7 bases at V and 5 bases at J, with 17 bases between the two ends. The CDR3 consists of 14 residues. Per the germline V gene, CDR1 is MNHEY and CDR2 is SVGAGI. Here the CDR3 DNA reads TGTGCCAGCACTCGACTCAATGGAGGTACTGAAGCTTTCTTT. The encoded protein is CASTRLNGGTEAFF.

The chain couples TRBV7-9 to TRBJ2-5; 9 positions agree with TRBD1. V shed 5 bases, J shed 5 bases, and the junction held 12 bases outside the gene matches. The germline gives CDR1 SEHNR, CDR2 FQNEAQ (reference sequence). CDR3 size: 16 residues. The CDR3 is CASSASGTGMSETQYF. The DNA for the CDR3 is TGTGCCAGCAGCGCCTCCGGGACAGGGATGTCGGAGACCCAGTACTTC.

This clone was counted a single time. The V call is TRBV11-3, the J call TRBJ1-1; 8 nucleotides match TRBD1. Losses at the gene ends were 0 bases for V and 4 bases for J; bases not matched to a gene: 4. The V gene's germline CDR1 is SGHNT and CDR2 YENEEA. This CDR3 is built from 15 residues. As DNA, the CDR3 is TGTGCCAGCAGCTTAGACTCAGGGGGCGGCACTGAAGCTTTCTTT. Its translation: CASSLDSGGGTEAFF.